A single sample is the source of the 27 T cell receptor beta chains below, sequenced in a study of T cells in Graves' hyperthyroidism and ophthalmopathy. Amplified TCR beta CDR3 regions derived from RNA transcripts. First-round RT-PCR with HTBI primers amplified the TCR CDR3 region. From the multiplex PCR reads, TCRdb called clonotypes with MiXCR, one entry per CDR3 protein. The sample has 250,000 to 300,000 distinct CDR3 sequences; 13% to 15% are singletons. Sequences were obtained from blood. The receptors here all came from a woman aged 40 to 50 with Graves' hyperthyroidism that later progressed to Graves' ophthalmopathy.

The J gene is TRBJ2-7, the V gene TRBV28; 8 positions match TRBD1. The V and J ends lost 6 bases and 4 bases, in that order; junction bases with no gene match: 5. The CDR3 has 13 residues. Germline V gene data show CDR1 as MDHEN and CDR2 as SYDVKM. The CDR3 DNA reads TGTGCCAGCAGGGACAGGGAAAGTTACGAGCAGTACTTC. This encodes CASRDRESYEQYF. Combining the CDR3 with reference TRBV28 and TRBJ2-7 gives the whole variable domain DVKVTQSSRYLVKRTGEKVFLECVQDMDHENMFWYRQDPGLGLRLIYFSYDVKMKEKGDIPEGYSVSREKKERFSLILESASTNQTSMYLCASRDRESYEQYFGPGTRLTVT.

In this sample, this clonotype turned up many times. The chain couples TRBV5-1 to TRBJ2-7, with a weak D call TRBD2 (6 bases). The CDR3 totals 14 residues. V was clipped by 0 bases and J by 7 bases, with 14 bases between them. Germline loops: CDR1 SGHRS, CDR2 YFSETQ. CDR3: CASSLGLVVKEQYF. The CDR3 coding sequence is TGCGCCAGCAGCTTGGGACTAGTCGTTAAAGAGCAGTACTTC.

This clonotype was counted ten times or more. The CDR3 spells CASSRISGYEQYF. The CDR3 DNA reads TGTGCCAGCAGCCGTATTAGCGGCTACGAGCAGTACTTC. The chain links TRBV3-1 to TRBJ2-7; a possible D gene is TRBD2 (6 bases). V lost 4 bases to trimming and J lost 3 bases, with 10 bases between them. CDR3 length: 13 residues. Germline-derived CDR1 and CDR2 are LGHDT and YNNKEL (reference sequence).

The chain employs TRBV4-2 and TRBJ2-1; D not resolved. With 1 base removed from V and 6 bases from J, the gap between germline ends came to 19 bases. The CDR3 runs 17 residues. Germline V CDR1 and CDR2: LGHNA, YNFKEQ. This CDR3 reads CASSQGVQFGLGNEQFF. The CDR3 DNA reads TGTGCCAGCAGCCAAGGGGTACAGTTTGGGTTGGGCAATGAGCAGTTCTTC.

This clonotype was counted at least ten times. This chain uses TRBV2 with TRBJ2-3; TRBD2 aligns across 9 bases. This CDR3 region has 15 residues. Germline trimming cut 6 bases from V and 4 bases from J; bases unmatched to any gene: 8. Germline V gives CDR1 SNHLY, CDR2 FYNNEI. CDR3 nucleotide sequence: TGTGCCAGCAGCCTAGCGGGAAGCCGCCCAGATACGCAGTATTTT. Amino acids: CASSLAGSRPDTQYF.

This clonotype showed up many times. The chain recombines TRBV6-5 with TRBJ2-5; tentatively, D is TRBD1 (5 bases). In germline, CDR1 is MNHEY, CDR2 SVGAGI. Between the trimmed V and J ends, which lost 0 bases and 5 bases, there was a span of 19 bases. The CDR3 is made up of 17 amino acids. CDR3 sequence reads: CASSYSWDTGQRETQYF. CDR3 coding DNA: TGTGCCAGCAGTTACTCTTGGGATACAGGTCAACGGGAGACCCAGTACTTC.

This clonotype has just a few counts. CDR3 in DNA: TGTGCCAGTAGTATATTCGATAGCAATCAGCCCCAGCATTTT. Translated: CASSIFDSNQPQHF. V and J are TRBV19 and TRBJ1-5, with no clear D. From germline, CDR1 is LNHDA and CDR2 SQIVND (reference sequence). This CDR3 comprises 14 residues. V was shortened by 2 bases and J by 0 bases, with 5 bases between the two germline ends. Using reference TRBV19 and TRBJ1-5 for the parts outside the CDR3, the full variable domain is DGGITQSPKYLFRKEGQNVTLSCEQNLNHDAMYWYRQDPGQGLRLIYYSQIVNDFQKGDIAEGYSVSREKKESFPLTVTSAQKNPTAFYLCASSIFDSNQPQHFGDGTRLSIL.

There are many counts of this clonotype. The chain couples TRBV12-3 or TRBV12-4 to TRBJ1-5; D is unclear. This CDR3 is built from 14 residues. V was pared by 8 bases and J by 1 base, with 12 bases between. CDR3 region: CASGSIGSNQPQHF. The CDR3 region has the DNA TGTGCCAGCGGGTCGATAGGGAGCAATCAGCCCCAGCATTTT.

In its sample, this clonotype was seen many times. The CDR3 sequence is CASSQGAARVNTDTQYF. The CDR3 region has the DNA TGCGCCAGCAGCCAAGGAGCGGCGCGGGTTAACACAGATACGCAGTATTTT. V and J are TRBV4-1 and TRBJ2-3; TRBD2 might be the D (5 bases). Germline lookup yields CDR1 MGHRA and CDR2 YSYEKL. The length of the CDR3 is 17 residues. The V end was cut by 1 base, the J end by 2 bases, with 16 bases between.

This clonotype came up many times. CDR3 sequence: CASSSQGGDRFYGYTF. The CDR3 DNA is TGTGCCAGCAGTTCCCAGGGGGGGGACAGATTCTATGGCTACACCTTC. The chain recombines TRBV27 with TRBJ1-2, with 7 bases lining up with TRBD1. This CDR3 has 16 residues. The V segment lost 4 bases and the J segment 4 bases; nucleotides outside the gene matches: 12. Germline V gene sequence: CDR1 MNHEY, CDR2 SMNVEV (reference sequence).

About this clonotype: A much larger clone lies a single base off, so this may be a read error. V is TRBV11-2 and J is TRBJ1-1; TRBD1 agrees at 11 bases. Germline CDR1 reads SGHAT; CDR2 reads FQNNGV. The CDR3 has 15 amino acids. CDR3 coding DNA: TGTGCCAGCAGCTTGGACAGGGGGCCAGGTACTGAATCTTTCTTT. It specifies CASSLDRGPGTESFF.

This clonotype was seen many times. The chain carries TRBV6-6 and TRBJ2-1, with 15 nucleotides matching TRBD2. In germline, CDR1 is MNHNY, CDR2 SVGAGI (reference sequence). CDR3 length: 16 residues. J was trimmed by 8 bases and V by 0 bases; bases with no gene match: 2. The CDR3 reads CASSYSGLAGGYEQFF. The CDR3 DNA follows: TGTGCCAGCAGTTACTCGGGACTAGCGGGAGGCTATGAGCAGTTCTTC.

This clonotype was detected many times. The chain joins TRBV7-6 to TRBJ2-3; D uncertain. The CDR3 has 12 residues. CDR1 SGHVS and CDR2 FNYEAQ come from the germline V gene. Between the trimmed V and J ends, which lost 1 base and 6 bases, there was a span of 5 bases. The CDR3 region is CASSLDEDTQYF. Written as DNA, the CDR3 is TGTGCCAGCAGCTTAGACGAGGATACGCAGTATTTT.

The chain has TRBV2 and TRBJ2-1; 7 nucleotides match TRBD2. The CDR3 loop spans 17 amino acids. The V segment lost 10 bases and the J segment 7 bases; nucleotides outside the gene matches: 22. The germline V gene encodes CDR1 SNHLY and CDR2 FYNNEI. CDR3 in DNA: TGTGCCATCCAATCCCTAGCGGAGACCCACGTTTGGAATGAGCAGTTCTTC. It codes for CAIQSLAETHVWNEQFF.

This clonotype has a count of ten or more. The CDR3 loop is CASSPQRDRVRMDSPLHF. The CDR3 DNA reads TGTGCCAGCAGTCCACAGCGGGACAGGGTGAGGATGGATTCACCCCTCCACTTT. V usage is TRBV6-1 and J usage is TRBJ1-6; 9 bases are a match to TRBD1. The CDR3 sequence is 18 residues long. From germline, CDR1 is MNHNS and CDR2 SASEGT. V lost 5 bases, J lost 8 bases, and 16 bases stayed unmatched.

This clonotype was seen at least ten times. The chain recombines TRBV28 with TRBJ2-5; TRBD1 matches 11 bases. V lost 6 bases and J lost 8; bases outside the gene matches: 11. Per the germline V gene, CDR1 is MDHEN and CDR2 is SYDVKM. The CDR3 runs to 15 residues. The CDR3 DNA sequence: TGTGCCAGCAGATTGGACAGGGGGCTTTCGGGTACCCAGTACTTC. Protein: CASRLDRGLSGTQYF.

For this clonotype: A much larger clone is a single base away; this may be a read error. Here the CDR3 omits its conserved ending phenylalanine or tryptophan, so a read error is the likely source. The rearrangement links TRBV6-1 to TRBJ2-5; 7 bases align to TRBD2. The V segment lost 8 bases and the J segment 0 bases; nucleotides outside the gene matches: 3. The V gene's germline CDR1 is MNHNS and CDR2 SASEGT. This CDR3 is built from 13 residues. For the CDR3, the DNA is TGTGCCAGCGCGGGAGCTAACCAAGAGACCCAGTACTGC. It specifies CASAGANQETQYC.

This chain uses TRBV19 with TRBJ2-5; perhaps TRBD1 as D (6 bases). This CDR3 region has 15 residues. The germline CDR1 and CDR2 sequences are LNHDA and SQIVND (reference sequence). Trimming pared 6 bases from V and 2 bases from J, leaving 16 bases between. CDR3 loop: CASRQGPRWQETQYF. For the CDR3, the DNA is TGTGCCAGTAGACAGGGACCGCGTTGGCAAGAGACCCAGTACTTC.

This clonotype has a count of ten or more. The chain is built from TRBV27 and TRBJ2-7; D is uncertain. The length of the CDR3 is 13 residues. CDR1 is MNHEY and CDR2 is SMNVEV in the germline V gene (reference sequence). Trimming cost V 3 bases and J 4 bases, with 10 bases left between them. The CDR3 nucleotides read TGTGCCAGCAGTTTGGGATCAGTATACGAGCAGTACTTC. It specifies CASSLGSVYEQYF.

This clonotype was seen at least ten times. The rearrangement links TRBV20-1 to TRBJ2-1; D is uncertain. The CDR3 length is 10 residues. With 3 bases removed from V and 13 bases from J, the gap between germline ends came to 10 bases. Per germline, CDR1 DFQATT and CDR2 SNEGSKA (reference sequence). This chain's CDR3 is CSARTQPQFF. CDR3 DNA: TGCAGTGCTAGGACCCAGCCCCAGTTCTTC.

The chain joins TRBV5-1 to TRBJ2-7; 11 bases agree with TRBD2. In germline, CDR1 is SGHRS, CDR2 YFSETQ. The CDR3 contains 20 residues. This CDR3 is CASSLVPTSGSPPRSYERYV. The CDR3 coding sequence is TGCGCCAGCAGCTTGGTCCCAACTAGCGGGAGTCCGCCCCGGTCCTACGAGCGGTACGTC.

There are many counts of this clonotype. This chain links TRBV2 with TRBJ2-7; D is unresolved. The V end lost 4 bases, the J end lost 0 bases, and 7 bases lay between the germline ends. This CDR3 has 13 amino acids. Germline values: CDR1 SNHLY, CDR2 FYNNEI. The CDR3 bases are TGTGCCAGCAGTGGTCGGTCCTCCTACGAGCAGTACTTC. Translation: CASSGRSSYEQYF.

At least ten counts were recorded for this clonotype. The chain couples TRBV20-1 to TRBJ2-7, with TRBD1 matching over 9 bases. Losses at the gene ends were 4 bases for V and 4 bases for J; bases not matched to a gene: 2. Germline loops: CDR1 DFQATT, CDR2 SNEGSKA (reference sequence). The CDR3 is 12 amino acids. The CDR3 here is CSAKDRGYEQYF. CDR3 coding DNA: TGCAGTGCTAAGGACAGGGGATACGAGCAGTACTTC.

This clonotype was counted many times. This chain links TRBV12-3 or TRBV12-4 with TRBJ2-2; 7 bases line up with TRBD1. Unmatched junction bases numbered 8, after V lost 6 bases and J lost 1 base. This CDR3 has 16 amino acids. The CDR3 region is CASRTQGVLNTGELFF. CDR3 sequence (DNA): TGTGCCAGCAGAACCCAGGGGGTATTGAACACCGGGGAGCTGTTTTTT.

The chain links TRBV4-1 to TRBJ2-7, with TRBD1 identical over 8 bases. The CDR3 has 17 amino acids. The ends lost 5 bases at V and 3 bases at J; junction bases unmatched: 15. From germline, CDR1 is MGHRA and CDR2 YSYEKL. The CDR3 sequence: CASSKNIWDRTNYEQYF. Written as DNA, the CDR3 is TGCGCCAGCAGCAAAAACATTTGGGACAGGACAAACTACGAGCAGTACTTC.

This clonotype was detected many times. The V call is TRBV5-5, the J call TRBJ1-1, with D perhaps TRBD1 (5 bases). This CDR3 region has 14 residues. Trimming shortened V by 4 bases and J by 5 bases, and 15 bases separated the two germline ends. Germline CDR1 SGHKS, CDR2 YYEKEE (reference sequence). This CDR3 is CASSQGGERTEAFF. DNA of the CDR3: TGTGCCAGCAGCCAGGGTGGCGAAAGGACTGAAGCTTTCTTT.

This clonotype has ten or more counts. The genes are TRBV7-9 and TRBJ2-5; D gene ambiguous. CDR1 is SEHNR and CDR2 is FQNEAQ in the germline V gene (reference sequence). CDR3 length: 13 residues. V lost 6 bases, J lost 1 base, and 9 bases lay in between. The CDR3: CASSLRAQETQYF. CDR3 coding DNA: TGTGCCAGCAGTTTAAGGGCCCAAGAGACCCAGTACTTC.